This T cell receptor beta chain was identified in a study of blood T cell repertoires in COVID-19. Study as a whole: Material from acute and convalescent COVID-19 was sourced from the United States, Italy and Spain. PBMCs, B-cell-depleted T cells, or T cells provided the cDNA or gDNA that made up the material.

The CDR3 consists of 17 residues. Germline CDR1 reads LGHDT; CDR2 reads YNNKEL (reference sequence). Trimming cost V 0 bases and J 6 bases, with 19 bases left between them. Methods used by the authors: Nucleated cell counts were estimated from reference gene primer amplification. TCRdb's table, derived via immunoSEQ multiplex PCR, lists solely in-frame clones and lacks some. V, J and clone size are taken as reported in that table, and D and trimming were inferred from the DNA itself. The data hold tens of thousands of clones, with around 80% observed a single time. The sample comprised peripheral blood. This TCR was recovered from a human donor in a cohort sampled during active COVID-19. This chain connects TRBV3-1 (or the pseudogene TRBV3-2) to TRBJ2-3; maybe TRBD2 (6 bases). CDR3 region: CASSQDNLGSGGDTQYF. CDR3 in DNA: TGTGCCAGCAGCCAAGATAATTTAGGTAGCGGAGGGGATACGCAGTATTTT.